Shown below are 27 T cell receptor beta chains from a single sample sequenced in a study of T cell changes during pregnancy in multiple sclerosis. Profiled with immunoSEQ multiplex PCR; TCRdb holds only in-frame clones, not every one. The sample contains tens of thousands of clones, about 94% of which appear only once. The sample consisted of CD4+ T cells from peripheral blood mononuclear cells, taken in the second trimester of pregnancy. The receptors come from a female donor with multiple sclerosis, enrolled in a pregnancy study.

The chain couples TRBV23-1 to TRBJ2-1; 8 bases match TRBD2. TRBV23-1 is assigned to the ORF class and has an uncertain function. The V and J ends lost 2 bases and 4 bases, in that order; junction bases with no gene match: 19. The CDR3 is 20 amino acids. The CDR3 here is CASSQNESRGAPRRYNEQFF. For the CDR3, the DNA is TGCGCCAGCAGTCAAAATGAGTCGCGGGGGGCCCCCAGGCGATACAATGAGCAGTTCTTC.

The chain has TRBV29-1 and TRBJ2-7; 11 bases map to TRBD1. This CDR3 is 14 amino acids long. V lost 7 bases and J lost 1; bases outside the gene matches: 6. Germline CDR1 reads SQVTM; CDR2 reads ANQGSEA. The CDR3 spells CSAGGQGASYEQYF. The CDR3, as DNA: TGCAGCGCTGGAGGACAGGGGGCGTCCTACGAGCAGTACTTC.

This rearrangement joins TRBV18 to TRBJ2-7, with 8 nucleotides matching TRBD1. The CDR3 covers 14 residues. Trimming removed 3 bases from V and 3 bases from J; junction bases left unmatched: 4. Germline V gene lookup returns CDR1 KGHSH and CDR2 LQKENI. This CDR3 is CASSPDRAYYEQYF. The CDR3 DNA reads TGTGCCAGCTCACCGGACAGGGCCTACTACGAGCAGTACTTC.

The CDR3 bases are TGTGCCATCAGTGAGCCTCAGAAGAACACTGAAGCTTTCTTT. Translating it yields CAISEPQKNTEAFF. V is TRBV10-3 and J is TRBJ1-1; D is ambiguous. This CDR3 is built from 14 residues. The germline V gene has CDR1 ENHRY and CDR2 SYGVKD. V was pared by 2 bases and J by 1 base, with 8 bases between.

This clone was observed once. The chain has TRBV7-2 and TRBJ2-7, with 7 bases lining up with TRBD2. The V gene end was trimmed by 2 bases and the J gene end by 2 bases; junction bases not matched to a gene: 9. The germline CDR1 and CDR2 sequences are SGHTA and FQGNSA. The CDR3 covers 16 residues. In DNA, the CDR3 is TGTGCCAGCAGCTTAAAGTCTGGCGGGGGACCCTACGAGCAGTACTTC. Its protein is CASSLKSGGGPYEQYF.

CDR3 nucleotide sequence: TGTGCCAGCAGCTTAGGTTATTCCTACGAGCAGTACTTC. Its protein product is CASSLGYSYEQYF. J is TRBJ2-7 and V is TRBV7-2; D is unclear. Germline V CDR1 and CDR2: SGHTA, FQGNSA. The CDR3 is made up of 13 amino acids. Trimming stripped 1 base from V and 1 base from J, with 5 bases between.

The CDR3 DNA follows: TGTGCCAGCTCACCCTTCCTCTACGAGCAGTACTTC. Amino acid sequence: CASSPFLYEQYF. The chain joins TRBV18 to TRBJ2-7; D gene uncertain. From germline, CDR1 is KGHSH and CDR2 LQKENI. Trimming took off 3 bases at V and 3 bases at J, with 6 bases between the two ends. The CDR3 covers 12 residues.

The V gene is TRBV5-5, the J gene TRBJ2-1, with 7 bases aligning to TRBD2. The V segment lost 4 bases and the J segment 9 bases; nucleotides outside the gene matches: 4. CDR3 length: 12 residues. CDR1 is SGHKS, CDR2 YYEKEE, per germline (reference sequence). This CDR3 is CASSRDYREQFF. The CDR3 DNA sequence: TGTGCCAGCAGCCGGGACTACCGTGAGCAGTTCTTC.

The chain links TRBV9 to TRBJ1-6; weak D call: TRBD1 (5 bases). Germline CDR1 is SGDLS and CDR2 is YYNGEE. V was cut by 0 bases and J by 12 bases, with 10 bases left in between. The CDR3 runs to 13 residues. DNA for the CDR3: TGTGCCAGCAGCGTAGAGGGTAGGGGACCCCTCCACTTT. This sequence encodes CASSVEGRGPLHF. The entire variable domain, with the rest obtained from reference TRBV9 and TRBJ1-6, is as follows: DSGVTQTPKHLITATGQRVTLRCSPRSGDLSVYWYQQSLDQGLQFLIQYYNGEERAKGNILERFSAQQFPDLHSELNLSSLELGDSALYFCASSVEGRGPLHFGNGTRLTVT.

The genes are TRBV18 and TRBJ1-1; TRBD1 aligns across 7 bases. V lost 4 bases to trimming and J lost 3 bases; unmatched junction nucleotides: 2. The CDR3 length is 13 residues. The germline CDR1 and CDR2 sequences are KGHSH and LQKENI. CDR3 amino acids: CASSQGADTEAFF. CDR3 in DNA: TGTGCCAGCTCACAGGGGGCCGACACTGAAGCTTTCTTT.

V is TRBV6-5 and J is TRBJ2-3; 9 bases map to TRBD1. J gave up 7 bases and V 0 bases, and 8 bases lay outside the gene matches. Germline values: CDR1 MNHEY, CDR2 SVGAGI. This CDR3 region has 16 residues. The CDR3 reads CASSYSGDRALNTQYF. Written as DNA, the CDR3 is TGTGCCAGCAGTTACTCTGGGGACAGGGCCCTCAATACGCAGTATTTT.

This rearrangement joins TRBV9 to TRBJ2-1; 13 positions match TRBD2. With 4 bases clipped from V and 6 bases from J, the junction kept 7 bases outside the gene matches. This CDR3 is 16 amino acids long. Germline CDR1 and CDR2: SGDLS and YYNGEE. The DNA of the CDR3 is TGTGCCAGCAGCCCCCGGGGACTAGCGGGACCCAATGAGCAGTTCTTC. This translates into CASSPRGLAGPNEQFF.

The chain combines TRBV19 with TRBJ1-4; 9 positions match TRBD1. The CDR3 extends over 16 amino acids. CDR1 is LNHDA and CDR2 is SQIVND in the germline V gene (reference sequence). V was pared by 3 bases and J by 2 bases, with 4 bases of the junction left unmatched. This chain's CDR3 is CASSIIGQGTNEKLFF. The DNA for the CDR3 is TGTGCCAGTAGTATTATCGGACAGGGGACTAATGAAAAACTGTTTTTT.

CDR3 loop: CASSLSGTTGRTEAFF. For the CDR3, the DNA is TGTGCCAGCAGTTTATCTGGGACTACAGGGAGGACTGAAGCTTTCTTT. The chain uses TRBV27 and TRBJ1-1; D possibly corresponds to TRBD1 (6 bases). CDR3 length: 16 residues. In germline, CDR1 is MNHEY, CDR2 SMNVEV (reference sequence). V was pared by 0 bases and J by 5 bases, with 16 bases between.

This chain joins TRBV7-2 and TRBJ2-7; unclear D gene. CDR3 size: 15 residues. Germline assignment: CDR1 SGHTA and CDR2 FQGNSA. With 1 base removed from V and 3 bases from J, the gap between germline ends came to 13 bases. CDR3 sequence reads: CASSLVGLADYEQYF. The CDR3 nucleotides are TGTGCCAGCAGCTTAGTAGGATTAGCAGACTACGAGCAGTACTTC. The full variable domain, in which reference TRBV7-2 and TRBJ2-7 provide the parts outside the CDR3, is GAGVSQSPSNKVTEKGKDVELRCDPISGHTALYWYRQSLGQGLEFLIYFQGNSAPDKSGLPSDRFSAERTGGSVSTLTIQRTQQEDSAVYLCASSLVGLADYEQYFGPGTRLTVT.

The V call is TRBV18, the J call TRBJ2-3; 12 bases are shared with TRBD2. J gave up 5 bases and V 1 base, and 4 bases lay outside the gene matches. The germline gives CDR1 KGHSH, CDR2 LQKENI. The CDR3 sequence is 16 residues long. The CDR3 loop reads CASSPRLAGAVDTQYF. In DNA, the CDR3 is TGTGCCAGCTCACCACGACTAGCGGGAGCAGTAGATACGCAGTATTTT.

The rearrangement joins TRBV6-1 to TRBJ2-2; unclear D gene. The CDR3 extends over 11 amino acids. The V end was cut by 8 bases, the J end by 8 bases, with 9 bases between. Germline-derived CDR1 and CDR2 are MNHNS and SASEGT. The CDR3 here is CASSRRGELFF. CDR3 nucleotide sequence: TGTGCCAGCTCCCGGCGGGGGGAGCTGTTTTTT.

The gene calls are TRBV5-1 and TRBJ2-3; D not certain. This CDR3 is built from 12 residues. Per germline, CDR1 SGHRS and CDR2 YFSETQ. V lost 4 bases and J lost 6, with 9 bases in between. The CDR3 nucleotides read TGCGCCAGCAGCCCGGGTTGGGATACGCAGTATTTT. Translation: CASSPGWDTQYF.

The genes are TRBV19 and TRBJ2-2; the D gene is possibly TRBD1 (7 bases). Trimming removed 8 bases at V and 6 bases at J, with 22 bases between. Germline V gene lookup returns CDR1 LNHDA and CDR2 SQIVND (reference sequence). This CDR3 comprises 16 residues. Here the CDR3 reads CASGRRGQFGPGELFF. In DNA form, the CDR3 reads TGTGCCAGTGGACGGAGGGGACAGTTCGGTCCCGGGGAGCTGTTTTTT.

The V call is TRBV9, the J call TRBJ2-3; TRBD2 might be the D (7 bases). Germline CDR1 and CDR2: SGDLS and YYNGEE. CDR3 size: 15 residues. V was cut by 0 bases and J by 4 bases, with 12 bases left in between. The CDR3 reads CASSVVGGGSDTQYF. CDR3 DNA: TGTGCCAGCAGCGTAGTTGGGGGGGGCTCAGATACGCAGTATTTT.

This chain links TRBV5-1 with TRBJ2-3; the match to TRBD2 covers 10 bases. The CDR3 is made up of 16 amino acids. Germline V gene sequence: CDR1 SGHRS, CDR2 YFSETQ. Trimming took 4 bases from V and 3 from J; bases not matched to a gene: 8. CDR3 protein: CASSQGNSGGTDTQYF. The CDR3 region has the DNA TGCGCCAGCAGCCAGGGCAATAGCGGGGGGACAGATACGCAGTATTTT.

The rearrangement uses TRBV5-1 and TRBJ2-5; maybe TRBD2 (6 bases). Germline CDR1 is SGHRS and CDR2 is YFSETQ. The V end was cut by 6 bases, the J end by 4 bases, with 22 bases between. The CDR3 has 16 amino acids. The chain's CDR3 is CASKRGETGVGETQYF. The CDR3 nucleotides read TGCGCCAGCAAAAGGGGAGAAACGGGAGTTGGAGAGACCCAGTACTTC. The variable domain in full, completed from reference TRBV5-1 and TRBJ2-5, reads KAGVTQTPRYLIKTRGQQVTLSCSPISGHRSVSWYQQTPGQGLQFLFEYFSETQRNKGNFPGRFSGRQFSNSRSEMNVSTLELGDSALYLCASKRGETGVGETQYFGPGTRLLVL.

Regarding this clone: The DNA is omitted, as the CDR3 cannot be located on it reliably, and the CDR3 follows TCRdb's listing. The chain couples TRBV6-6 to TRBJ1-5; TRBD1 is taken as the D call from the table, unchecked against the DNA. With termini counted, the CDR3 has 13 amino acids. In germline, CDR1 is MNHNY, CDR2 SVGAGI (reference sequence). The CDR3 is CASSSLDKLPQHF.

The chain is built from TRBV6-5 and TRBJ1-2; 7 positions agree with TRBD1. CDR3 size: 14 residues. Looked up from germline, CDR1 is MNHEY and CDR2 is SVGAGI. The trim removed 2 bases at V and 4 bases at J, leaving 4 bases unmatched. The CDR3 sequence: CASSYRQGTYGYTF. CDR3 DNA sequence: TGTGCCAGCAGTTACAGACAGGGAACCTATGGCTACACCTTC.

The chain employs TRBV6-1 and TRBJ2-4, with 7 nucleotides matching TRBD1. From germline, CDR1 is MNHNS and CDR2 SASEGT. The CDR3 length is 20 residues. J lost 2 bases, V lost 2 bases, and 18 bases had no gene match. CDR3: CASSELGGGGLGATKNIQYF. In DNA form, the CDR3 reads TGTGCCAGCAGTGAATTAGGGGGCGGCGGATTAGGGGCGACCAAAAACATTCAGTACTTC.

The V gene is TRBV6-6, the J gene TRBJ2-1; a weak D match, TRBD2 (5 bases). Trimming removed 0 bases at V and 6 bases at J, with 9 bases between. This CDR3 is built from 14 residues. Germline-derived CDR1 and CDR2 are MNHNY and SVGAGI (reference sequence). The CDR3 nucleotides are TGTGCCAGCAGTTACTCAGAGGGCTCCAATGAGCAGTTCTTC. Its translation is CASSYSEGSNEQFF.

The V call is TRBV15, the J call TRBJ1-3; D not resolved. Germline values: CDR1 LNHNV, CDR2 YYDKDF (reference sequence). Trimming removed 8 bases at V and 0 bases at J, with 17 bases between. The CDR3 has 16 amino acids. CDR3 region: CATSLRPPSSGNTIYF. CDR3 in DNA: TGTGCCACCTCACTAAGGCCCCCTAGCTCTGGAAACACCATATATTTT.